These T cell receptor beta chains were read from a single sample in a study of T-cell memory formation after mild COVID-19. Using its own MiXCR run on the 5' RACE reads, TCRdb lists one record per CDR3 protein. This sample has about 430,000 distinct CDR3 sequences; roughly 18% occur once, and the top ten carry roughly 21%. The sequenced sample consisted of PBMCs or a T cell subset sorted from them (not recorded which). The source of these receptors is a man between 18 and 29 years old who had mild COVID-19 (a few samples of this study predate the infection). Cell type and time point are not known. Each CDR3 is given with its conserved first and last residue. A D gene is named only where the DNA matches it firmly. The size of a clone is reported for some rows only, either as once, few or many, or as a class for expanded clones.

v_gene: TRBV27
len: 15
abundance: -
j_gene: TRBJ2-4
d_gene: -
CDR3aa: CANGRNPLAKNIQYF
CDR3nt: TGTGCCAACGGGCGCAATCCGCTAGCCAAAAACATTCAGTACTTC

v_gene: TRBV5-1
len: 13
abundance: -
j_gene: TRBJ1-6
d_gene: -
CDR3aa: CASRATLNSPLHF
CDR3nt: TGCGCCAGCCGGGCCACTTTAAATTCACCCCTCCACTTT

v_gene: TRBV9
len: 16
abundance: -
j_gene: TRBJ1-5
d_gene: -
CDR3aa: CDSSAGVGGLGQPQHF
CDR3nt: TGTGACAGCAGCGCTGGAGTGGGAGGGTTAGGTCAGCCCCAGCATTTT

v_gene: TRBV5-4
len: 11
abundance: few
j_gene: TRBJ2-1
d_gene: -
CDR3aa: CASSEDHEQFF
CDR3nt: TGTGCCAGCAGCGAGGACCATGAGCAGTTCTTC

v_gene: TRBV29-1
len: 13
abundance: few
j_gene: TRBJ2-5
d_gene: TRBD1
CDR3aa: CSVTQGYQETQYF
CDR3nt: TGCAGCGTGACACAGGGGTACCAAGAGACCCAGTACTTC

v_gene: TRBV7-2
len: 14
abundance: few
j_gene: TRBJ2-5
d_gene: -
CDR3aa: CASSFFRYQETQYF
CDR3nt: TGTGCCAGCAGCTTCTTTAGGTACCAAGAGACCCAGTACTTC

v_gene: TRBV4-3
len: 17
abundance: -
j_gene: TRBJ2-7
d_gene: TRBD2
CDR3aa: CASSQDFPGGRSYEQYF
CDR3nt: TGCGCCAGCAGCCAAGATTTCCCGGGGGGGAGATCCTACGAGCAGTACTTC

v_gene: TRBV27
len: 15
abundance: few
j_gene: TRBJ2-6
d_gene: -
CDR3aa: CASSPGLPGANVLTF
CDR3nt: TGTGCCAGCAGCCCCGGGCTACCTGGGGCCAACGTCCTGACTTTC

v_gene: TRBV5-1
len: 15
abundance: -
j_gene: TRBJ2-1
d_gene: -
CDR3aa: CASSPGRDTYNEQFF
CDR3nt: TGCGCCAGCAGCCCCGGCAGGGATACCTACAATGAGCAGTTCTTC

v_gene: TRBV7-9
len: 15
abundance: few
j_gene: TRBJ2-2
d_gene: -
CDR3aa: CASSLETHGAGELFF
CDR3nt: TGTGCCAGCAGCTTAGAGACCCACGGGGCCGGGGAGCTGTTTTTT

v_gene: TRBV5-5
len: 17
abundance: few
j_gene: TRBJ2-1
d_gene: TRBD2
CDR3aa: CASSFAGGTYSYNEQFF
CDR3nt: TGTGCCAGCAGCTTCGCCGGGGGGACTTACTCCTACAATGAGCAGTTCTTC

v_gene: TRBV10-3
len: 14
abundance: -
j_gene: TRBJ2-3
d_gene: TRBD1
CDR3aa: CAITRQGSTDTQYF
CDR3nt: TGTGCCATCACCCGACAGGGAAGCACAGATACGCAGTATTTT

v_gene: TRBV12-3/TRBV12-4
len: 15
abundance: -
j_gene: TRBJ2-3
d_gene: -
CDR3aa: CASSLETADTDTQYF
CDR3nt: TGTGCCAGCAGTTTGGAAACCGCGGATACAGATACGCAGTATTTT

v_gene: TRBV12-3/TRBV12-4
len: 13
abundance: many
j_gene: TRBJ1-2
d_gene: -
CDR3aa: CASASDKADGYTF
CDR3nt: TGTGCCAGCGCCTCGGACAAGGCGGATGGCTACACCTTC

v_gene: TRBV4-3
len: 14
abundance: many
j_gene: TRBJ1-5
d_gene: -
CDR3aa: CASIGWGASQPQHF
CDR3nt: TGCGCCAGCATTGGTTGGGGGGCTAGTCAGCCCCAGCATTTT

v_gene: TRBV7-2
len: 14
abundance: few
j_gene: TRBJ1-1
d_gene: -
CDR3aa: CASSLNSQNTEAFF
CDR3nt: TGTGCCAGCAGCTTAAACAGCCAAAACACTGAAGCTTTCTTT